This T cell receptor beta chain came from a study of tumor and adjacent non-tumor tissue in lung cancer. Study-wide background: Stage I to III disease affected 10 men and roughly 5 women aged about 30 to 76.

Of note for this clonotype: As yet, its antigen is unknown. Mismatch with germline at one junction end may stem from a read error.

Whole-study findings and limits: Top 100 clones took a larger repertoire share in normal lung.

The CDR3 is made up of 11 amino acids. CDR1 and CDR2 from the germline V gene are SQVTM and ANQGSEA. No cell sorting was done before RNA was extracted from the tissue. A modified ARM-PCR protocol with three rounds of nested PCR amplified TCRbeta. TCRdb used MiXCR to reprocess the multiplex PCR reads, holding one entry per CDR3 protein. The repertoire consists of about 82,000 distinct CDR3 sequences, with roughly 73% occurring once and the leading ten covering less than 15%. Source material: lung tumor tissue. The V gene is TRBV29-1, the J gene TRBJ2-7, with D possibly being TRBD1 or TRBD2 (6 bases each). The TCR comes from a woman between 45 and 60 years old with non-small cell lung cancer. The CDR3 coding sequence is TGCAGTGTTGTTAAGGGGGGCGAGCAGTACTTC. Residues: CSVVKGGEQYF.